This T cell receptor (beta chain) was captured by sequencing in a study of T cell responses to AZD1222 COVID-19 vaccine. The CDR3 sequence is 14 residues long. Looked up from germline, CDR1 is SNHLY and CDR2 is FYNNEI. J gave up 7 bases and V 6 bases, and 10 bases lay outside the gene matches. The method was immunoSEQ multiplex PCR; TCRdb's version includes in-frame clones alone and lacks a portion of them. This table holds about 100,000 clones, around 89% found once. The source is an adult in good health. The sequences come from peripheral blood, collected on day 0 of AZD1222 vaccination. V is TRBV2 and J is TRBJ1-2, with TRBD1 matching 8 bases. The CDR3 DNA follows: TGTGCCAGCAGCGGGATCGGGACAGGAAGTGGCTACACCTTC. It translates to CASSGIGTGSGYTF. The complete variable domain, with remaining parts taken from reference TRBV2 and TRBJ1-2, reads EPEVTQTPSHQVTQMGQEVILRCVPISNHLYFYWYRQILGQKVEFLVSFYNNEISEKSEIFDDQFSVERPDGSNFTLKIRSTKLEDSAMYFCASSGIGTGSGYTFGSGTRLTVV.